These 3 T cell receptor beta chains came from one sample sequenced in a study of OX40 agonist ivuxolimab in advanced cancers. Assay: immunoSEQ multiplex PCR; the TCRdb copy retains only in-frame clones and omits some. This sample has roughly 64,000 clones; about 89% occur once, and the top ten carry about 5%. This specimen was CD4+ or CD8+ T cells sorted from blood, taken in a trial of the OX40 agonist ivuxolimab. All receptors come from an adult with an advanced solid tumor such as melanoma, head and neck, liver or kidney cancer.

CDR3 loop: CASSLSSETQYF. The CDR3 nucleotides read TGTGCCAGCAGCTTATCCTCAGAGACCCAGTACTTC. The chain has TRBV7-2 and TRBJ2-5; D gene ambiguous. V gave up 2 bases and J gave up 4 bases, with 5 bases separating them. This CDR3 has 12 residues. The germline gives CDR1 SGHTA, CDR2 FQGNSA.

The rearrangement uses TRBV7-8 and TRBJ2-3; D may be TRBD2 (6 bases). Looked up from germline, CDR1 is SGHVS and CDR2 is FQNEAQ. The ends were cut back, 1 base at V and 6 bases at J, with 20 bases in the middle. CDR3 length: 17 amino acids. The CDR3 DNA sequence: TGTGCCAGCAGCTTAGTAGCTGGCAGGGCAGGAGGGGATACGCAGTATTTT. It yields the protein CASSLVAGRAGGDTQYF.

The chain uses TRBV5-1 and TRBJ2-4, with D possibly called TRBD1 or TRBD2 (7 bases each). Germline CDR1 SGHRS, CDR2 YFSETQ. V was pared by 4 bases and J by 6 bases, with 20 bases between. The CDR3 covers 16 residues. The CDR3 nucleotides are TGCGCCAGCAGCCCCCCGAGGGAGGGGGCCGGAAACATTCAGTACTTC. Amino acid sequence: CASSPPREGAGNIQYF.